Sequencing of this T cell receptor (beta chain) was carried out in a study of blood T cell repertoires in COVID-19. Study overall: Samples came from the United States, Italy and Spain, spanning acute and convalescent COVID-19. The cDNA or gDNA used as material had been derived from T cells, B-cell-depleted T cells, or PBMCs.

The CDR3 spans 18 residues. Trimming removed 6 bases from V and 7 bases from J; junction bases left unmatched: 21. The germline V gene encodes CDR1 SGHTS and CDR2 YDEGEE. Study processing details: Estimation of nucleated cell counts relied on the amplification of reference gene primers. The assay was immunoSEQ multiplex PCR, and TCRdb's table has in-frame clones only and misses some. V and J calls and clone size come straight from that table; D and trimming were deduced from the DNA. The sample consists of approximately 53,000 clones, 65% to 90% of them appearing once. Sequencing was performed on peripheral blood. The V and J genes are TRBV5-8 and TRBJ2-1; 8 bases are shared with TRBD2. The sequence derives from a woman aged 55 to 70 with acute or convalescent COVID-19. CDR3 loop: CASTQLIGPVAGRNEQFF. CDR3 DNA sequence: TGTGCCAGCACCCAATTGATTGGCCCAGTAGCGGGGAGGAATGAGCAGTTCTTC.